A single sample is the source of the 7 T cell receptor beta chains below, sequenced in a study of blood T cell repertoires in COVID-19. Sequencing used immunoSEQ multiplex PCR; TCRdb keeps in-frame clones, though not all of them. The sample carries about 200,000 clones, roughly four fifths recorded once. Specimen: peripheral blood. The receptors originated from a woman of 80 years or more with COVID-19, enrolled during active disease.

This clone has a single count. J is TRBJ1-2 and V is TRBV27, with D possibly TRBD1 on 5 matching bases. With 4 bases removed from V and 8 bases from J, the gap between germline ends came to 11 bases. The V gene's germline CDR1 is MNHEY and CDR2 SMNVEV (reference sequence). CDR3 length: 12 amino acids. The CDR3 region is CASSSGRGGYTF. The CDR3 DNA sequence: TGTGCCAGCAGTTCGGGTCGGGGGGGCTACACCTTC.

The V gene is TRBV20-1, the J gene TRBJ1-5; 7 nucleotides match TRBD1. The germline gives CDR1 DFQATT, CDR2 SNEGSKA (reference sequence). J was trimmed by 2 bases and V by 3 bases; bases with no gene match: 10. This CDR3 contains 16 residues. The CDR3 loop is CSASLPTGKGNQPQHF. CDR3 DNA sequence: TGCAGTGCTAGTCTGCCGACAGGGAAGGGCAATCAGCCCCAGCATTTT.

This clone was detected a few times. The rearrangement links TRBV4-2 to TRBJ2-1; 8 bases fit TRBD2. The germline V gene encodes CDR1 LGHNA and CDR2 YNFKEQ. The CDR3 has 16 residues. V dropped 1 base and J dropped 7; count of bases not matched to a gene: 9. The CDR3 is CASSQVKAGAFNEQFF. DNA of the CDR3: TGTGCCAGCAGCCAAGTGAAAGCGGGGGCCTTTAATGAGCAGTTCTTC.

The V gene is TRBV11-2, the J gene TRBJ2-1, with a weak D call TRBD2 (6 bases). The CDR3 is 16 residues long. V lost 5 bases to trimming and J lost 1 base, with 15 bases between them. CDR1 is SGHAT, CDR2 FQNNGV, per germline. The CDR3, as DNA: TGTGCCAGCAGCCCTGGGACTCAGATTTCCTACAATGAGCAGTTCTTC. Protein: CASSPGTQISYNEQFF. Full variable domain (rest looked up from reference TRBV11-2 and TRBJ2-1): EAGVAQSPRYKIIEKRQSVAFWCNPISGHATLYWYQQILGQGPKLLIQFQNNGVVDDSQLPKDRFSAERLKGVDSTLKIQPAKLEDSAVYLCASSPGTQISYNEQFFGPGTRLTVL.

V usage is TRBV5-4 and J usage is TRBJ1-4; 9 positions agree with TRBD1. The length of the CDR3 is 15 residues. J was trimmed by 6 bases and V by 4 bases; bases with no gene match: 7. The germline V gene encodes CDR1 SGHNT and CDR2 YYREEE (reference sequence). CDR3: CASSGNRGRDEKLFF. CDR3 in DNA: TGTGCCAGCAGCGGAAACAGGGGGCGCGATGAAAAACTGTTTTTT. The full variable domain, its missing parts supplied by reference TRBV5-4 and TRBJ1-4, is ETGVTQSPTHLIKTRGQQVTLRCSSQSGHNTVSWYQQALGQGPQFIFQYYREEENGRGNFPPRFSGLQFPNYSSELNVNALELDDSALYLCASSGNRGRDEKLFFGSGTQLSVL.

CDR3 sequence reads: CASSLALLAGFTDTQYF. The DNA of the CDR3 is TGTGCCAGCAGCTTAGCGCTGCTAGCGGGGTTCACAGATACGCAGTATTTT. The rearrangement links TRBV7-2 to TRBJ2-3, with TRBD2 matching 9 bases. The germline gives CDR1 SGHTA, CDR2 FQGNSA. This CDR3 has 17 residues. V lost 0 bases, J lost 2 bases, and 6 bases stayed unmatched.

The chain joins TRBV29-1 to TRBJ1-4; the D gene is possibly TRBD1 (5 bases). The CDR3 has 13 residues. V lost 4 bases and J 4 bases, leaving 10 bases between the germline ends. From germline, CDR1 is SQVTM and CDR2 ANQGSEA. This chain's CDR3 is CSVGGGINEKLFF. The CDR3 DNA follows: TGCAGCGTTGGGGGGGGGATTAATGAAAAACTGTTTTTT. Drawing the rest from reference TRBV29-1 and TRBJ1-4, the complete variable domain is SAVISQKPSRDICQRGTSLTIQCQVDSQVTMMFWYRQQPGQSLTLIATANQGSEATYESGFVIDKFPISRPNLTFSTLTVSNMSPEDSSIYLCSVGGGINEKLFFGSGTQLSVL.